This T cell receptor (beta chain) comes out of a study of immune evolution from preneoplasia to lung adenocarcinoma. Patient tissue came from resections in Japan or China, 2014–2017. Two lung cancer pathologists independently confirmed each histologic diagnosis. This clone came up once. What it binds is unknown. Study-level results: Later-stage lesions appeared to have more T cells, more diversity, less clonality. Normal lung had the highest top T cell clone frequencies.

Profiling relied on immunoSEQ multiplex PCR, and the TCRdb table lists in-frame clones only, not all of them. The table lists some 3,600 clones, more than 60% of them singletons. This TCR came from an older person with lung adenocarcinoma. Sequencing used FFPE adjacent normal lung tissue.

Here the CDR3 reads CASSPLTLAGGAGANVLTF. DNA for the CDR3: TGTGCCAGCTCACCCCTAACACTAGCGGGAGGCGCTGGGGCCAACGTCCTGACTTTC. J is TRBJ2-6 and V is TRBV18; the match to TRBD2 covers 12 bases. The CDR3 extends over 19 amino acids. V shed 3 bases, J shed 2 bases, and the junction held 8 bases outside the gene matches. CDR1 and CDR2 (germline): KGHSH, LQKENI.